A selection of T cell receptor beta chains follows, all from one sample in a study of cytomegalovirus exposure and HLA in healthy donors. Generated by immunoSEQ multiplex PCR, the TCRdb table keeps only in-frame clones and is missing some. The sample lists approximately 100,000 clones; 86% were seen once. Material for sequencing was PBMCs. Every receptor here comes from a man under 40 in good health and CMV-seropositive. Each CDR3 is given without its conserved first and last residue. Clone size is shown for a subset of rows, as once, few, many or a class of expanded clone.

>-|TRBV19|TRBJ2-3
ASSPWAGMADTQY
>-|TRBV11-1|TRBJ2-7
ASSLPGLDYEQY
>-|TRBV7-9|TRBJ2-5
ASSLGTGGWETQY
>-|TRBV2|TRBJ2-1
ASSGRGTYNEQF
>few|TRBV5-1|TRBJ1-1
ASSLGIQDTEAF
>once|TRBV7-2|TRBJ2-7
ASSLYWYSYEQY
>few|TRBV4-2|TRBJ2-3
ASSPTSGTNQDTQY
>few|TRBV6-1|TRBJ1-1
ASRRDRGTEAF
>-|TRBV6-5|TRBJ1-1
ASRPTVNTEAF
>-|TRBV5-1|TRBJ1-2
ASSEGQGAAGYGYT
>few|TRBV11-2|TRBJ2-5
ASILEGTSGRFETQY
>-|TRBV28|TRBJ1-1
ASSSGVQGHVTEAF
>-|TRBV28|TRBJ1-2
ASSQQGIYYGYT
>-|TRBV5-1|TRBJ1-2
ASSLARGFLGSYT
>-|TRBV6-5|TRBJ1-5
ASSQHGGSQPQH
>once|TRBV28|TRBJ2-5
ASSLWLAGGIQETQY
>once|TRBV7-8|TRBJ1-2
ASSFDIGYGYT
>-|TRBV29-1|TRBJ2-3
SGDTSDHTDTQY
>once|TRBV4-1|TRBJ2-7
ASSQPGRAYEQY
>once|TRBV7-2|TRBJ2-1
ASSLEGTTTYNEQF
>-|TRBV5-4|TRBJ1-2
ASTDSGGQGSLYGYT
>-|TRBV7-2|TRBJ1-1
ASSSRTGLEAF
>once|TRBV29-1|TRBJ1-1
SVKSTGGLGAF
>-|TRBV28|TRBJ2-1
ASTRTSGSYNEQF
>once|TRBV19|TRBJ2-7
ASSTPGLAYEQY
>-|TRBV10-3|TRBJ2-3
AISESTATDTQY
>once|TRBV5-1|TRBJ1-1
ASSLGSTEAF
>-|TRBV5-4|TRBJ2-5
ASSPGQGQGTQY
>-|TRBV2|TRBJ2-2
ATGQASTGELF
>-|TRBV7-9|TRBJ2-1
ASSSAQGGIVGNEQF
>-|TRBV2|TRBJ2-7
ASKAGGLYEQY
>-|TRBV5-4|TRBJ2-1
ASSRDSKFYNEQF
>-|TRBV4-1|TRBJ1-5
ASSQDGGQFNQPQH
>-|TRBV5-4|TRBJ2-2
ASSLEGSGSATGELF
>-|TRBV11-2|TRBJ1-4
ASRELGLNEKLF
>-|TRBV27|TRBJ2-7
ASSLWAGAYEQY
>-|TRBV23-1|TRBJ2-1
ASSPLDRGRGRNEQF
>-|TRBV2|TRBJ1-1
ASKGDLTNTEAF
>-|TRBV11-2|TRBJ2-3
ASSPSGTDTQY
>-|TRBV5-1|TRBJ2-1
ASSLARGDYNEQF
>-|TRBV11-2|TRBJ2-7
ASSHRVIEQY
>-|TRBV11-3|TRBJ2-5
ASSLGGQGERETQY
>-|TRBV30|TRBJ2-3
AWSAHHIPAGELADTQY
>-|TRBV28|TRBJ2-1
ASSPPGWHEQF
>-|TRBV7-2|TRBJ2-1
ASSPRIAGVSYNEQF
>once|TRBV30|TRBJ1-6
AWKDLMGLNNSPLH
>once|TRBV7-9|TRBJ2-7
ASSLATGPYEQY
>-|TRBV5-4|TRBJ2-3
ASLSGTNTDTQY
>-|TRBV5-1|TRBJ1-1
ASSYDRGSTEAF
>-|TRBV10-3|TRBJ1-4
AISEYAGDTGELF
>-|TRBV19|TRBJ2-7
ATRDPGQGYEQY